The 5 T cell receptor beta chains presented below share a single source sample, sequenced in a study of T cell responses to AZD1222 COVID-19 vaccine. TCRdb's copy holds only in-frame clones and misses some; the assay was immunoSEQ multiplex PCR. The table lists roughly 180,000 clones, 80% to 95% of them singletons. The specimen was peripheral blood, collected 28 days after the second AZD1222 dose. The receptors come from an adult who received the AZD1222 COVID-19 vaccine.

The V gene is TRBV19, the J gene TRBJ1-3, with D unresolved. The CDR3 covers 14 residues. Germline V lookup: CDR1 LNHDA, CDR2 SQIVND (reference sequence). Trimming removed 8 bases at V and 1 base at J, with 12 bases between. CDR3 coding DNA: TGTGCCAGTGTCATCACGGGTTCTGGAAACACCATATATTTT. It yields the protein CASVITGSGNTIYF. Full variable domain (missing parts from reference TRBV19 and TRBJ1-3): DGGITQSPKYLFRKEGQNVTLSCEQNLNHDAMYWYRQDPGQGLRLIYYSQIVNDFQKGDIAEGYSVSREKKESFPLTVTSAQKNPTAFYLCASVITGSGNTIYFGEGSWLTVV.

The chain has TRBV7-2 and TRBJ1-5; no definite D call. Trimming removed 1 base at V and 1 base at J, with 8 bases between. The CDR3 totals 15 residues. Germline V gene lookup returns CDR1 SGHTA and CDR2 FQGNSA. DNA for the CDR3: TGTGCCAGCAGCTTAGTCCCCCAAAGCAATCAGCCCCAGCATTTT. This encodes CASSLVPQSNQPQHF.

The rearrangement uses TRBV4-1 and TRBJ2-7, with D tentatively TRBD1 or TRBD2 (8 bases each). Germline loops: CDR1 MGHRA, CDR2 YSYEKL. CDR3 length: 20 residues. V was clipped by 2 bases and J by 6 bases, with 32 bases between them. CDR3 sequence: CASSQKEQYRGTSSGGEQYF. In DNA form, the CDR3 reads TGCGCCAGCAGCCAAAAAGAACAATACAGGGGGACTAGTTCGGGAGGCGAGCAGTACTTC.

CDR3: CASRSRDRGPGNQPQHF. CDR3 DNA: TGTGCCAGCAGGTCCCGGGACAGGGGGCCGGGCAATCAGCCCCAGCATTTT. The chain recombines TRBV2 with TRBJ1-5; 12 nucleotides align to TRBD1. The CDR3 totals 17 residues. Germline trimming cut 6 bases from V and 2 bases from J; bases unmatched to any gene: 8. The germline gives CDR1 SNHLY, CDR2 FYNNEI.

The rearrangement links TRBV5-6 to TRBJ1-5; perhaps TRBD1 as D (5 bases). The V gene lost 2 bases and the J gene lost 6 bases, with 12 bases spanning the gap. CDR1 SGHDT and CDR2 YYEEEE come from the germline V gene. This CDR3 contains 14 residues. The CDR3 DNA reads TGTGCCAGCAGCTTATACGGGGGTACTCAGCCCCAGCATTTT. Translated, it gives CASSLYGGTQPQHF.